Listed here are 5 T cell receptor beta chains from one sample, sequenced in a study of technical replicates of blood from several donors. The method was immunoSEQ multiplex PCR; TCRdb's version includes in-frame clones alone and lacks a portion of them. The repertoire holds roughly 70,000 clones, with roughly 94% as singletons. Material for sequencing was T cells isolated from PBMCs. The receptor source for this set is a human donor in good health.

The chain recombines TRBV9 with TRBJ1-2; D is possibly TRBD1 (6 bases). The germline V gene encodes CDR1 SGDLS and CDR2 YYNGEE. The germline V and J ends were trimmed by 5 bases and 1 base, with 12 bases remaining between them. CDR3 length: 14 residues. This CDR3 reads CASSGPTGNYGYTF. CDR3 bases: TGTGCCAGCAGTGGACCGACAGGTAACTATGGCTACACCTTC. Using reference TRBV9 and TRBJ1-2 for the parts outside the CDR3, the full variable domain is DSGVTQTPKHLITATGQRVTLRCSPRSGDLSVYWYQQSLDQGLQFLIQYYNGEERAKGNILERFSAQQFPDLHSELNLSSLELGDSALYFCASSGPTGNYGYTFGSGTRLTVV.

This sequence joins TRBV21-1 and TRBJ2-2; the D segment call TRBD2 is taken from the table without a DNA check. TRBV21-1 is marked as a pseudogene. This CDR3 is 21 amino acids long. CDR3 in DNA: TGTGCCAGCAGCAAACTGGCTTGTAGGGCTAGCAGCAAGCAAGACACCGGGGAGCTGTTTTTT. Amino acid sequence: CASSKLACRASSKQDTGELFF.

This clone has a single count. CDR3 protein: CASSVQGAETQYF. The CDR3 bases are TGTGCCAGCAGTGTACAGGGGGCCGAGACCCAGTACTTC. This sequence joins TRBV2 and TRBJ2-5, with 9 bases aligning to TRBD1. V shed 4 bases and J 5 bases; nucleotides not matched to a gene: 2. The CDR3 contains 13 residues. CDR1 and CDR2 (germline): SNHLY, FYNNEI.

This clone was seen only once. This chain links TRBV4-1 with TRBJ2-7; D ambiguous. V was trimmed by 3 bases and J by 1 base, leaving 7 bases between them. The CDR3 covers 13 residues. Germline loops: CDR1 MGHRA, CDR2 YSYEKL. This CDR3 reads CASSHLLSYEQYF. In DNA form, the CDR3 reads TGCGCCAGCAGCCACTTACTTTCCTACGAGCAGTACTTC.

The chain carries TRBV28 and TRBJ2-2; no clear D gene. The V gene's germline CDR1 is MDHEN and CDR2 SYDVKM. The length of the CDR3 is 14 residues. Between the trimmed V and J ends, which lost 3 bases and 2 bases, there was a span of 7 bases. The CDR3, as DNA: TGTGCCAGCAGTTTTCGGAGTAACACCGGGGAGCTGTTTTTT. As protein: CASSFRSNTGELFF.